The rows below give T cell receptor beta chains drawn from one sample of a study of beta chain features in type 1 diabetes. The repertoire was sequenced with immunoSEQ multiplex PCR; TCRdb's copy has only in-frame clones and lacks some. The data show 550,000 to 850,000 clones, with around an eighth seen just once and 0.02% to 0.025% held by the top ten. The sequenced sample consisted of naive CD4+ T cells from blood. The source of these receptors is a man aged 18 to 29 with type 1 diabetes. The CDR3 runs from the conserved cysteine through the conserved F or W. D genes are given only for firm matches. Clone size is shown for a subset of rows, as once, few, many or a class of expanded clone.

TRBV5-1	TRBJ2-7	TRBD1	few	14	CALARQGLSYEQYF	TGCGCCTTGGCCCGACAGGGGCTCTCCTACGAGCAGTACTTC
TRBV28	TRBJ1-6	NA	NA	14	CASSIQGPYSPLHF	TGTGCCAGCAGTATACAGGGTCCGTATTCACCCCTCCACTTT
TRBV5-1	TRBJ2-1	TRBD1	NA	16	CASSLGGQLNYNEQFF	TGCGCCAGCAGCTTGGGGGGACAGCTTAACTACAATGAGCAGTTCTTC
TRBV2	TRBJ1-2	NA	few	13	CASSQGASDGYTF	TGTGCCAGCAGCCAAGGGGCATCCGATGGCTACACCTTC
TRBV6-5	TRBJ2-7	TRBD2	few	15	CASSRTGLVGYEQYF	TGTGCCAGCAGTCGCACGGGACTAGTGGGCTACGAGCAGTACTTC
TRBV15	TRBJ1-2	NA	few	13	CATSTYLRDGYTF	TGTGCCACCAGCACATACCTCAGGGATGGCTACACCTTC
TRBV29-1	TRBJ2-3	TRBD2	NA	14	CSVVNGGGPDTQYF	TGCAGCGTTGTTAACGGGGGGGGACCCGATACGCAGTATTTT
TRBV7-9	TRBJ2-7	TRBD1	few	14	CASSVTTGIDEQYF	TGTGCCAGCAGCGTCACGACAGGGATCGACGAGCAGTACTTC
TRBV15	TRBJ2-1	TRBD2	few	17	CATSLGSASGGTNEQFF	TGTGCCACCAGTCTTGGGTCGGCTAGCGGGGGGACCAATGAGCAGTTCTTC
TRBV11-1	TRBJ2-1	NA	few	15	CASSHQKSSYNEQFF	TGTGCCAGCAGCCACCAGAAGAGCTCCTACAATGAGCAGTTCTTC
TRBV5-1	TRBJ1-5	TRBD1	NA	13	CASSPGGDQPQHF	TGCGCCAGCAGCCCAGGGGGGGATCAGCCCCAGCATTTT
TRBV7-3	TRBJ2-2	NA	few	13	CASSGKNTGELFF	TGTGCCAGCAGCGGGAAGAACACCGGGGAGCTGTTTTTT
TRBV6-4	TRBJ1-1	NA	NA	13	CASSNEEDTEAFF	TGTGCCAGCAGTAACGAGGAGGACACTGAAGCTTTCTTT
TRBV30	TRBJ2-3	TRBD2	few	14	CAWTGTSGSDTQYF	TGTGCCTGGACCGGGACTAGCGGTTCGGATACGCAGTATTTT
TRBV4-1	TRBJ2-2	NA	few	16	CASSHDRRTLSGELFF	TGCGCCAGCAGCCACGACAGGAGAACACTGAGCGGGGAGCTGTTTTTT
TRBV29-1	TRBJ1-1	TRBD1	NA	15	CSAAGDRGYGTEAFF	TGCAGCGCCGCGGGGGACAGGGGCTATGGCACTGAAGCTTTCTTT
TRBV10-3	TRBJ2-5	TRBD2	NA	14	CAISESGGQETQYF	TGTGCCATCAGTGAGTCGGGAGGGCAAGAGACCCAGTACTTC